This is a list of T cell receptor beta chains from one sample in a study of regulatory T cells in long-lasting Graves disease. One entry per CDR3 protein, called by TCRdb with MiXCR from the multiplex PCR reads. The profile covers over 500,000 distinct CDR3 sequences, with approximately 15% appearing a single time and roughly 18% taken by the ten largest. A further study also used this sample, focusing on T cells in Graves' hyperthyroidism and ophthalmopathy.

The sequenced sample was peripheral blood mononuclear cells (PBMCs), obtained at new diagnosis, from a patient treated with antithyroid drugs. The origin of the receptors is a woman aged 25 to 39 with Graves disease. Each CDR3 is given with its conserved first and last residue. The order of the fields is clone size, V gene, D gene, J gene, CDR3 DNA, CDR3 protein. The D gene is left open where the match is weak. The listing skips clone size in some rows; elsewhere it reads once, few, many or a size class.

>many|TRBV27|.|TRBJ1-6
TGTGCCAGCAGTTTATCCTACGGACAGCGTTTTAATTCACCCCTCCACTTT
CASSLSYGQRFNSPLHF
>.|TRBV4-1|TRBD2|TRBJ2-1
TGCGCCAGCAGCCAAGATAGGTCTAGCGGGAGAACTGATGAGCAGTTCTTC
CASSQDRSSGRTDEQFF
>.|TRBV7-9|.|TRBJ1-2
TGTGCCAGCAGCTTACAGGGATACTATGGCTACACCTTC
CASSLQGYYGYTF
>many|TRBV7-2|TRBD2|TRBJ2-1
TGTGCCAGCAGCTTAACTAGCGGGAGTGTCGGTGAGCAGTTCTTC
CASSLTSGSVGEQFF
>few|TRBV5-1|.|TRBJ2-5
TGCGCCAGCAGCTTGGACGTCACAGCAGAGACCCAGTACTTC
CASSLDVTAETQYF
>.|TRBV6-5|.|TRBJ2-4
TGTGCCAGCAGTTACGGGGGGGCTGGTGCAAACATTCAGTACTTC
CASSYGGAGANIQYF
>.|TRBV18|.|TRBJ2-5
TGTGCCAGCTCACCCACGATCGGGACCCAAGAGACCCAGTACTTC
CASSPTIGTQETQYF
>many|TRBV2|.|TRBJ1-2
TGTGCCAGCAGGCCCGGGCCAGCAAATTCCTATGGCTACACCTTC
CASRPGPANSYGYTF
>.|TRBV20-1|.|TRBJ2-3
TGCAGCGCTGACCGGACCGTCCATGGCACAGATACGCAGTATTTT
CSADRTVHGTDTQYF
>many|TRBV29-1|.|TRBJ1-5
TGCAGCGTTTTGTCCGGTGATCAGCCCCAGCATTTT
CSVLSGDQPQHF
>many|TRBV6-1|.|TRBJ2-7
TGTGCCAGCAGTATACAGTCCGGGGGCCCCTACGAGCAGTACTTC
CASSIQSGGPYEQYF
>few|TRBV11-2|.|TRBJ2-3
TGTGCCAGCAGCTTAGATTTGGCAGCGGATACGCAGTATTTT
CASSLDLAADTQYF
>many|TRBV18|.|TRBJ2-3
TGTGCCAGCTCACCAATTGCCGATACGCAGTATTTT
CASSPIADTQYF
>many|TRBV2|.|TRBJ2-2
TGTGCCAGCAGGGTGGTGAACACCGGGGAGCTGTTTTTT
CASRVVNTGELFF
>.|TRBV7-9|TRBD2|TRBJ2-7
TGTGCCAGCAGCAAACAAATAGCGGGCGAGCAGTACTTC
CASSKQIAGEQYF
>.|TRBV7-2|TRBD2|TRBJ2-7
TGTGCCAGCAGCTCTACTAGCGGGAGGGCCCCCTACGAGCAGTACTTC
CASSSTSGRAPYEQYF
>.|TRBV6-2/TRBV6-3|TRBD2|TRBJ2-1
TGTGCCAGCAGTTTTAGCGGGGGGGGGGGCGGTGTGCAGTTCTTC
CASSFSGGGGGVQFF
>many|TRBV5-1|.|TRBJ2-5
TGCGCCAGCAGCCTAAGACAAGGACAAACGGAGACCCAGTACTTC
CASSLRQGQTETQYF
>.|TRBV4-1|.|TRBJ2-7
TGCGCCAGCAGCGCCCTGGGCAGGGGTGGGTACGAGCAGTACTTC
CASSALGRGGYEQYF
>many|TRBV12-3/TRBV12-4|.|TRBJ1-1
TGTGCCAGCAGTTTTGCCCTAAACACTGAAGCTTTCTTT
CASSFALNTEAFF
>many|TRBV11-2|.|TRBJ2-5
TGTGCCAGCAGCTTAGCCGTCTCTTGGACCCAGTACTTC
CASSLAVSWTQYF
>once|TRBV29-1|.|TRBJ1-4
TGCAGCGTTCTAGAGCCGGGTGAAAAACTGTTTTTT
CSVLEPGEKLFF
>.|TRBV29-1|TRBD1|TRBJ2-7
TGCAGCGTTACCAGGACAGGGGGGAAGAACGAGCAGTACTTC
CSVTRTGGKNEQYF
>many|TRBV7-3|.|TRBJ2-1
TGTGCCAGCAGCCCAGCTAACGTCGATGAGCAGTTCTTC
CASSPANVDEQFF
>many|TRBV28|TRBD1|TRBJ1-6
TGTGCCAGCAGTTTCCGACAGGGGATTGCGATTAATTCACCCCTCCACTTT
CASSFRQGIAINSPLHF
>.|TRBV9|.|TRBJ1-4
TGTGCCAGCAGCGATGATTTCCCTGGTTCTAATGAAAAACTGTTTTTT
CASSDDFPGSNEKLFF
>.|TRBV6-9|.|TRBJ2-2
TGTGCCAGCAGTTACAGCACGACTAGTTTCGGGGAGCTGTTTTTT
CASSYSTTSFGELFF
>.|TRBV19|TRBD1|TRBJ2-3
TGTGCCAGTAGTACCCGGGACAGCCGCACAGATACGCAGTATTTT
CASSTRDSRTDTQYF
>.|TRBV20-1|.|TRBJ2-5
TGCAGTGCTAGGGGCCCGCCTAGAGAGACCCAGTACTTC
CSARGPPRETQYF
>few|TRBV20-1|.|TRBJ2-1
TGCAGTGCTAGACCACGACCTACTGAGCAGTTCTTC
CSARPRPTEQFF
>.|TRBV29-1|.|TRBJ2-1
TGCAGCGTTGAAGATCTTCTGGTTTCGTATGAGCAGTTCTTC
CSVEDLLVSYEQFF
>many|TRBV7-9|.|TRBJ1-2
TGTGCCAGCAGCTTAGTCTCCCAGAACTATGGCTACACCTTC
CASSLVSQNYGYTF
>.|TRBV7-9|.|TRBJ1-2
TGTGCCAGCAGCGGAAACTCCGGGACCGGGGGCTACACCTTC
CASSGNSGTGGYTF
>many|TRBV11-2|.|TRBJ2-7
TGTGCCAGCAGCTTATCTTTGTCTACCTACGAGCAGTACTTC
CASSLSLSTYEQYF
>many|TRBV27|TRBD1|TRBJ2-1
TGTGCCAGCAATGGCAGGGGGCGTTGGAATGAGCAGTTCTTC
CASNGRGRWNEQFF
>few|TRBV5-1|.|TRBJ2-7
TGCGCCAGCAGCTTGCTGAGCCACGAGCAGTACTTC
CASSLLSHEQYF
>.|TRBV10-3|.|TRBJ2-1
TGTGACATCAGGACGTCCTCGGTGGTTATTAGTGAGCAGTTCTTC
CDIRTSSVVISEQFF
>many|TRBV2|.|TRBJ1-4
TGTGCCAGCAGTGAACCGGACAGTCTTTTTGCAACTAATGAAAAACTGTTTTTT
CASSEPDSLFATNEKLFF
>.|TRBV3-1|.|TRBJ2-1
TGTGCCAGCAGCCAAGTAGGGCTAGCGATTGGTGAGCAGTTCTTC
CASSQVGLAIGEQFF
>.|TRBV4-1|.|TRBJ1-4
TGCGCCAGCAGCCACATCACCAGGGATCCTGAAAAACTGTTTTTT
CASSHITRDPEKLFF
>many|TRBV28|.|TRBJ1-2
TGTGCCAGCAGTCTTGACAATAACTATGGCTACACCTTC
CASSLDNNYGYTF
>few|TRBV6-2/TRBV6-3|.|TRBJ2-3
TGTGCCAGCAGTTACGTCCCCACAGATACGCAGTATTTT
CASSYVPTDTQYF
>many|TRBV27|.|TRBJ1-5
TGTGCCAGCCGGAGGGGGGGCAATCAGCCCCAGCATTTT
CASRRGGNQPQHF
>many|TRBV2|.|TRBJ1-2
TGTGCCAGCAGTGAAAACGGAATTAACTATGGCTACACCTTC
CASSENGINYGYTF
>many|TRBV11-2|TRBD2|TRBJ2-1
TGTGCCAGCAGCTTAGTTCGCGGGAGGAGCGGTGAGCAGTTCTTC
CASSLVRGRSGEQFF
>few|TRBV2|.|TRBJ1-2
TGTGCCAGCAGTCGGGACTCTGCCTGGGGCTACACCTTC
CASSRDSAWGYTF
>many|TRBV11-2|TRBD2|TRBJ2-1
TGTGCCAGCAGCGTGGGGACTAGCGGGAGGGAAGGAAATGAGCAGTTCTTC
CASSVGTSGREGNEQFF
>many|TRBV7-2|.|TRBJ2-7
TGTGCCAGCAGCTTATCGACAGTACAGGGAGAGCAGTACTTC
CASSLSTVQGEQYF
>.|TRBV28|.|TRBJ2-5
TGTGCCAGCAGCCCCCTACAGGAAAAGGAGACCCAGTACTTC
CASSPLQEKETQYF
>.|TRBV3-1|.|TRBJ1-1
TGTGCCAGCAGTCAATGGGCGATGAACACTGAAGCTTTCTTT
CASSQWAMNTEAFF
>.|TRBV20-1|.|TRBJ2-6
TGCAGTGCTAGTTGGGAATCTGGGGCCAACGTCCTGACTTTC
CSASWESGANVLTF
>once|TRBV5-5|TRBD2|TRBJ2-7
TGTGCCAGCATGTGGGGGCGGGAGCGGGGGGAGCAGTACTTC
CASMWGRERGEQYF
>many|TRBV15|.|TRBJ1-2
TGTGCCACCAGCAGAGATACTGTGGGGACGTCCATTGGGACCTTC
CATSRDTVGTSIGTF